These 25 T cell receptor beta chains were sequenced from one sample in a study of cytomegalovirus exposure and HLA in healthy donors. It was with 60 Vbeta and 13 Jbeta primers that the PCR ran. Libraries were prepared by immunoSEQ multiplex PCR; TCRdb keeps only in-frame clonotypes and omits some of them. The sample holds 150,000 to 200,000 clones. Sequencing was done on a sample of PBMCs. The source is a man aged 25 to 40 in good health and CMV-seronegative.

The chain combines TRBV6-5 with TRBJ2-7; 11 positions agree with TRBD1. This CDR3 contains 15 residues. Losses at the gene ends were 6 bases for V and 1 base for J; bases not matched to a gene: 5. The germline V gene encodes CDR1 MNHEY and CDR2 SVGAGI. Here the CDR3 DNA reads TGTGCCAGCAGCCCCGGACAGGGGGCATCCTACGAGCAGTACTTC. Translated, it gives CASSPGQGASYEQYF.

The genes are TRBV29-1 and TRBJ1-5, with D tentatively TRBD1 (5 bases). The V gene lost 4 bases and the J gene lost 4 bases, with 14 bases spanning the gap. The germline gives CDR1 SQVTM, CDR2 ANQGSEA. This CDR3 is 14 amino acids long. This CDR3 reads CSVAVTEGNQPQHF. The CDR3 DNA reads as TGCAGCGTTGCGGTGACAGAAGGGAATCAGCCCCAGCATTTT.

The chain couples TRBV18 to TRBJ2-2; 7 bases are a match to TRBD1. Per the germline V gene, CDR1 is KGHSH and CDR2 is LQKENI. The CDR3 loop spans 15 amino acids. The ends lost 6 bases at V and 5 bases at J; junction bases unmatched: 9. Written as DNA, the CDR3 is TGTGCCAGCTCTGCCGGGACAGAAACAACCGGGGAGCTGTTTTTT. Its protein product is CASSAGTETTGELFF.

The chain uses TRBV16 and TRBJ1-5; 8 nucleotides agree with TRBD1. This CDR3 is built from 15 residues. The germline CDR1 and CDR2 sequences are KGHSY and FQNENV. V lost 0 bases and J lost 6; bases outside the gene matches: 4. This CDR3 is CASSQSRTGLQPQHF. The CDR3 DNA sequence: TGTGCCAGCAGCCAATCCCGGACAGGGCTTCAGCCCCAGCATTTT.

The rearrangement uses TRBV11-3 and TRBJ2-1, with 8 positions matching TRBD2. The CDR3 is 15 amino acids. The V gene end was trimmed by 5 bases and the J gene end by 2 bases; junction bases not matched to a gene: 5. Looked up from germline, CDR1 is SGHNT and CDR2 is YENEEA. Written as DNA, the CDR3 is TGTGCCAGCAGCCCAGAGCGGGGGCCCTACAATGAGCAGTTCTTC. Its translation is CASSPERGPYNEQFF.

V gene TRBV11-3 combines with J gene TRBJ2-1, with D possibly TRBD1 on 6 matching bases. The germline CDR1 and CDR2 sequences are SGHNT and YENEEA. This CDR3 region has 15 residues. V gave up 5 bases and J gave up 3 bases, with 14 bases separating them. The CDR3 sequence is CASSLGTLNYNEQFF. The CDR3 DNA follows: TGTGCCAGCAGCCTCGGGACACTGAACTACAATGAGCAGTTCTTC.

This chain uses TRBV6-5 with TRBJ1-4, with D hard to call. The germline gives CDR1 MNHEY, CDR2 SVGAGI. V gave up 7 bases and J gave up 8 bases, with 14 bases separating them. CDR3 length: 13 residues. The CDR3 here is CASTLRGSEKLFF. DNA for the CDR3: TGTGCCAGCACCCTTCGGGGTTCCGAAAAACTGTTTTTT.

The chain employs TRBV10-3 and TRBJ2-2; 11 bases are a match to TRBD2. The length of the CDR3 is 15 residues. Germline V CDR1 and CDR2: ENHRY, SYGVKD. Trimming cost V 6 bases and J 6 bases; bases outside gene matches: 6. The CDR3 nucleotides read TGTGCCATCAGGTTAACTAGCGGGAGTGCCGGGGAGCTGTTTTTT. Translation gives CAIRLTSGSAGELFF.

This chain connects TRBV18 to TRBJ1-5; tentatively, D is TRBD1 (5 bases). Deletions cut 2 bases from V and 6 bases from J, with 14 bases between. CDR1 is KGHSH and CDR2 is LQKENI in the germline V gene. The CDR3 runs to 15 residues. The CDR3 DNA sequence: TGTGCCAGCTCACCAACGGGGGGAGCGGCTCAGCCCCAGCATTTT. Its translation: CASSPTGGAAQPQHF.

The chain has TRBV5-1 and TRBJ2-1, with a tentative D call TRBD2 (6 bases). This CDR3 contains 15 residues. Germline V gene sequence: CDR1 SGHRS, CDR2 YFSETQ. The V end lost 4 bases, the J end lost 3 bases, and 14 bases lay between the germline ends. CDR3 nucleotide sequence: TGCGCCAGCAGCGAAGGGGCTAGCGTCTACAATGAGCAGTTCTTC. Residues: CASSEGASVYNEQFF.

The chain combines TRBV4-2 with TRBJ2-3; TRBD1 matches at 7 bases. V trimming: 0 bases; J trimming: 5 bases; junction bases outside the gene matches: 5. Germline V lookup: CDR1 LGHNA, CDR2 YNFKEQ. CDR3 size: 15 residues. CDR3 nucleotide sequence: TGTGCCAGCAGCCAAGAAGGGACAGCTGGAGATACGCAGTATTTT. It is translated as CASSQEGTAGDTQYF.

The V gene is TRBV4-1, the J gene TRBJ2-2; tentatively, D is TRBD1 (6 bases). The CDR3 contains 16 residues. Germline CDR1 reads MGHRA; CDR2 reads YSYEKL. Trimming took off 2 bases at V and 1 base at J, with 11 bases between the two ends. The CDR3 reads CASSQHPQGNTGELFF. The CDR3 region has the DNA TGCGCCAGCAGCCAACACCCACAGGGGAACACCGGGGAGCTGTTTTTT.

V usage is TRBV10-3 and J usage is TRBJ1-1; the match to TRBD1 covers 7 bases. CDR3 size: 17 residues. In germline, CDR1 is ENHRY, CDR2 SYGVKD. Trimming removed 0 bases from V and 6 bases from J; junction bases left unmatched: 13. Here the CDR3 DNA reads TGTGCCATCAGTGAGTCGGGACAGTCCACCTATTCCCCTGAAGCTTTCTTT. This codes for CAISESGQSTYSPEAFF.

CDR3 loop: CASSPEGRPGSIGEKLFF. In DNA, the CDR3 is TGTGCCAGTAGTCCTGAGGGTAGACCGGGGTCAATCGGTGAAAAACTGTTTTTT. The chain couples TRBV19 to TRBJ1-4; D is uncertain. The CDR3 contains 18 residues. Germline loops: CDR1 LNHDA, CDR2 SQIVND (reference sequence). The V gene lost 5 bases and the J gene lost 7 bases, with 26 bases spanning the gap.

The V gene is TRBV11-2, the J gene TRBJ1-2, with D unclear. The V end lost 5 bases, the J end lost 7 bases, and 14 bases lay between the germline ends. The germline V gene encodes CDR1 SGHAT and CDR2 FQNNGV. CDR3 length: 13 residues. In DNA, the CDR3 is TGTGCCAGCAGCCTAGCGGTAGCTTTTGGCTACACCTTC. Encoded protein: CASSLAVAFGYTF.

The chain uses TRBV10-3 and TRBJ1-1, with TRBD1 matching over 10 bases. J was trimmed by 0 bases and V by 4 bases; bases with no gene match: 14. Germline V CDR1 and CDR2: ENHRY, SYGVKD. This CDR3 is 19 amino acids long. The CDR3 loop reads CAISVDRGLSSSVNTEAFF. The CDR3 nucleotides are TGTGCCATCAGTGTCGACAGGGGGCTTAGTAGTTCGGTGAACACTGAAGCTTTCTTT.

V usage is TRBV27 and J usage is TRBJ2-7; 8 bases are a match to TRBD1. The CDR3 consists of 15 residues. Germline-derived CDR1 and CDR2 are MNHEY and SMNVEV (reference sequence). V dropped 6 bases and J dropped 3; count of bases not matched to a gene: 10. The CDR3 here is CASSIARTGLYEQYF. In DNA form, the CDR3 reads TGTGCCAGCAGCATTGCCCGGACAGGGCTCTACGAGCAGTACTTC.

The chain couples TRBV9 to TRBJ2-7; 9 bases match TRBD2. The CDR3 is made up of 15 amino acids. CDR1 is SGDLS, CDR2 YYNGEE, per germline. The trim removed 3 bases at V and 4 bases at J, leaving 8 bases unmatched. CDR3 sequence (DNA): TGTGCCAGCAGCGAAAGAGGTAGCGGGAGTTACGAGCAGTACTTC. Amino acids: CASSERGSGSYEQYF.

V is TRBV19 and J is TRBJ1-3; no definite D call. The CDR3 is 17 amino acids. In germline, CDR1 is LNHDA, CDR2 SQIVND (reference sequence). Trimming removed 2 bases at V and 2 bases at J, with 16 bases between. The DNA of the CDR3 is TGTGCCAGTAGTATAATAAGGAGGGAGCGAACTGGAAACACCATATATTTT. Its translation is CASSIIRRERTGNTIYF.

The CDR3 DNA sequence: TGCGCCAGCAGCTTGGCCGACTACCTCAACCAAGAGACCCAGTACTTC. Its translation: CASSLADYLNQETQYF. The rearrangement links TRBV5-1 to TRBJ2-5, with D possibly TRBD2 on 5 matching bases. CDR1 SGHRS and CDR2 YFSETQ come from the germline V gene. The CDR3 has 16 amino acids. The ends were cut back, 0 bases at V and 0 bases at J, with 12 bases in the middle.

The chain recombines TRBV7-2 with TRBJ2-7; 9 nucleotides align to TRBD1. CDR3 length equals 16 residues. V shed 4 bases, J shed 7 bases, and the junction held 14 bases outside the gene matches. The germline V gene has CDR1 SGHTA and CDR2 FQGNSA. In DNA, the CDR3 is TGTGCCAGCAGCTCTCCGGGACAGGGATTACGAGCAGAGCAGTACTTC. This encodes CASSSPGQGLRAEQYF. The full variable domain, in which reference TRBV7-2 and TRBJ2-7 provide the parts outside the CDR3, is GAGVSQSPSNKVTEKGKDVELRCDPISGHTALYWYRQSLGQGLEFLIYFQGNSAPDKSGLPSDRFSAERTGGSVSTLTIQRTQQEDSAVYLCASSSPGQGLRAEQYFGPGTRLTVT.

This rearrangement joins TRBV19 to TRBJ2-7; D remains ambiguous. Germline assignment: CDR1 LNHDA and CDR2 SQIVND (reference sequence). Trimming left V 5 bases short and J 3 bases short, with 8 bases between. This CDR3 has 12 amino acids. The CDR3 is CASSHDNYEQYF. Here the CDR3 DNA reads TGTGCCAGTAGTCATGACAACTACGAGCAGTACTTC.

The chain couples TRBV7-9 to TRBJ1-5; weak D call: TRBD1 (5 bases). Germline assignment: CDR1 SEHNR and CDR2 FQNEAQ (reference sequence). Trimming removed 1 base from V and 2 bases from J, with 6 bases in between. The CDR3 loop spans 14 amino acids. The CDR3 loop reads CASSLGRGNQPQHF. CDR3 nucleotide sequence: TGTGCCAGCAGCTTAGGCAGGGGCAATCAGCCCCAGCATTTT.

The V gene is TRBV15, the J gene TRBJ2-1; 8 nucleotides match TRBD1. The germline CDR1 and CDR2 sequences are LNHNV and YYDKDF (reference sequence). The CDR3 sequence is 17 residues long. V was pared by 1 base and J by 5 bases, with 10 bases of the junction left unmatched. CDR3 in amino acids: CATSRVLLAGGHNEQFF. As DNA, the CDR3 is TGTGCCACCAGCAGAGTCCTACTAGCAGGGGGCCACAATGAGCAGTTCTTC.

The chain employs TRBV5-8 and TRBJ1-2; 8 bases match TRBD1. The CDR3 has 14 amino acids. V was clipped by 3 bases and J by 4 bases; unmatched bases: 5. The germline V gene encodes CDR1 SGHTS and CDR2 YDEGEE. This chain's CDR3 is CASSSQGAGYGYTF. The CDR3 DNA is TGTGCCAGCAGCTCCCAGGGGGCTGGCTATGGCTACACCTTC.